One and the same sample provided the 24 T cell receptor beta chains below, sequenced in a study of OX40 agonist ivuxolimab in advanced cancers. The table came from immunoSEQ multiplex PCR; TCRdb's copy has only in-frame clones and leaves some out. The sample yields 30,000 to 40,000 clones, more than 80% seen once. Sequenced here: CD4+ or CD8+ T cells sorted from blood, sampled in a trial of the OX40 agonist ivuxolimab. The receptors were sampled from an adult with an advanced solid tumor such as melanoma, head and neck, liver or kidney cancer.

The CDR3 nucleotides read TGTGCCAGCAGCCAAGACGGGCAGGCCCAAGAGACCCAGTACTTC. Protein: CASSQDGQAQETQYF. The rearrangement uses TRBV14 and TRBJ2-5; no clear D gene. Germline V CDR1 and CDR2: SGHDN, FVKESK. With 0 bases removed from V and 1 base from J, the gap between germline ends came to 9 bases. This CDR3 has 15 amino acids.

The chain is built from TRBV7-2 and TRBJ2-7, with TRBD2 as a possible D gene (7 bases). This CDR3 has 13 amino acids. Trimming took 3 bases from V and 5 from J, leaving 11 bases between them. Germline CDR1 is SGHTA and CDR2 is FQGNSA. The CDR3 nucleotides read TGTGCCAGCAGCTTCGGGGGGCTGCACGAGCAGTACTTC. Encoded protein: CASSFGGLHEQYF.

This rearrangement joins TRBV19 to TRBJ1-1, with TRBD1 as a possible D gene (6 bases). The CDR3 is made up of 14 amino acids. V was clipped by 3 bases and J by 1 base, with 9 bases between them. Germline values: CDR1 LNHDA, CDR2 SQIVND (reference sequence). The CDR3 spells CASSIEGGNTEAFF. CDR3 DNA: TGTGCCAGTAGTATCGAGGGGGGGAACACTGAAGCTTTCTTT.

The chain couples TRBV19 to TRBJ1-2; a weak D match, TRBD1 (6 bases). Germline V CDR1 and CDR2: LNHDA, SQIVND (reference sequence). V was shortened by 3 bases and J by 3 bases, with 11 bases between the two germline ends. This CDR3 contains 14 residues. The CDR3 DNA sequence: TGTGCCAGTAGTATGGGCAGGGGCTACTATGGCTACACCTTC. Translation: CASSMGRGYYGYTF.

The chain recombines TRBV6-5 with TRBJ1-1; D ambiguous. The germline gives CDR1 MNHEY, CDR2 SVGAGI. Trimming removed 1 base at V and 6 bases at J, with 15 bases between. The CDR3 runs 15 residues. The CDR3 region is CASSYYRTFIAEAFF. As DNA, the CDR3 is TGTGCCAGCAGTTACTATAGGACCTTTATCGCTGAAGCTTTCTTT.

In the case of this clone: Other DNA sequences within the sample encode an identical CDR3. The J gene is TRBJ1-1, the V gene TRBV28; no definite D call. Trimming removed 5 bases at V and 1 base at J, with 2 bases between. Germline loops: CDR1 MDHEN, CDR2 SYDVKM. The CDR3 loop spans 11 amino acids. The CDR3 spells CASSRNTEAFF. The CDR3, as DNA: TGTGCCAGCAGTCGGAACACTGAAGCTTTCTTT.

This clone was found once. The chain uses TRBV28 and TRBJ2-7, with 13 bases matching TRBD2. Germline CDR1 is MDHEN and CDR2 is SYDVKM. This CDR3 comprises 18 residues. V shed 4 bases, J shed 7 bases, and the junction held 16 bases outside the gene matches. CDR3: CASSSWGLGTSGALEQYF. The CDR3 DNA reads as TGTGCCAGCAGTTCCTGGGGACTCGGGACTAGCGGGGCCCTTGAGCAGTACTTC.

The J gene is TRBJ1-2, the V gene TRBV7-2; weak D call: TRBD1 (6 bases). V lost 5 bases and J 4 bases, leaving 20 bases between the germline ends. The CDR3 is made up of 16 amino acids. Germline CDR1 and CDR2: SGHTA and FQGNSA. CDR3 protein: CASSPYIQGGSYGYTF. CDR3 DNA sequence: TGTGCCAGCAGCCCCTATATACAGGGAGGAAGCTATGGCTACACCTTC.

The rearrangement uses TRBV28 and TRBJ2-7, with D uncertain. CDR1 is MDHEN, CDR2 SYDVKM, per germline. The CDR3 totals 13 residues. V lost 5 bases and J lost 0, with 8 bases in between. CDR3 nucleotide sequence: TGTGCCAGCAGTCGCGTTTACTCCTACGAGCAGTACTTC. Translated, it gives CASSRVYSYEQYF.

V and J are TRBV11-2 and TRBJ2-2; D remains unclear. The germline V gene encodes CDR1 SGHAT and CDR2 FQNNGV. The germline V and J ends were trimmed by 1 base and 7 bases, with 10 bases remaining between them. The CDR3 runs to 14 residues. DNA of the CDR3: TGTGCCAGCAGCTTAGTGGCAGTCCGCGGGGAGCTGTTTTTT. The encoded protein is CASSLVAVRGELFF.

The gene calls are TRBV28 and TRBJ2-7; the match to TRBD2 covers 8 bases. The CDR3 has 14 amino acids. CDR1 is MDHEN and CDR2 is SYDVKM in the germline V gene. The V gene end was trimmed by 6 bases and the J gene end by 3 bases; junction bases not matched to a gene: 7. The CDR3 here is CASSKRGRRYEQYF. The CDR3, as DNA: TGTGCCAGCAGCAAGCGGGGGAGACGCTACGAGCAGTACTTC.

CDR3 DNA sequence: TGTGCCAGCAGCAACTATCAGTTCTTC. Translating it yields CASSNYQFF. V is TRBV27 and J is TRBJ2-1; no clear D. Germline V gene lookup returns CDR1 MNHEY and CDR2 SMNVEV (reference sequence). V gave up 6 bases and J gave up 13 bases, with 7 bases separating them. The CDR3 is made up of 9 amino acids.

The chain joins TRBV7-6 to TRBJ2-5, with D perhaps matching TRBD1 (5 bases). This CDR3 is 15 amino acids long. V shed 7 bases and J shed 5 bases, with 20 bases lying between them. CDR1 is SGHVS, CDR2 FNYEAQ, per germline. Here the CDR3 reads CASTLSQGLGETQYF. The CDR3 DNA follows: TGTGCCAGCACCCTTAGTCAGGGCCTGGGTGAGACCCAGTACTTC.

The chain has TRBV19 and TRBJ1-1; D remains ambiguous. V was pared by 8 bases and J by 0 bases, with 22 bases between. Germline loops: CDR1 LNHDA, CDR2 SQIVND (reference sequence). CDR3 length: 17 amino acids. The DNA for the CDR3 is TGTGCCAGTTCGACCGCGTACCCACCTCTTGTGAACACTGAAGCTTTCTTT. Translated, it gives CASSTAYPPLVNTEAFF.

This chain's CDR3 is CAISGGQGEVEQYF. In DNA form, the CDR3 reads TGTGCCATCAGTGGCGGACAGGGGGAAGTTGAGCAGTACTTC. The J gene is TRBJ2-7, the V gene TRBV10-3, with TRBD1 identical over 10 bases. Unmatched junction bases numbered 7, after V lost 4 bases and J lost 7 bases. Germline V gene data show CDR1 as ENHRY and CDR2 as SYGVKD. This CDR3 has 14 residues.

The CDR3 nucleotides read TGTGCCAGTACTCGGACAGGGGGCACTGAAGCTTTCTTT. This translates into CASTRTGGTEAFF. The chain recombines TRBV19 with TRBJ1-1; TRBD1 matches at 10 bases. This CDR3 comprises 13 residues. V shed 7 bases, J shed 4 bases, and the junction held 3 bases outside the gene matches. Germline CDR1 LNHDA, CDR2 SQIVND (reference sequence).

V is TRBV4-2 and J is TRBJ2-5; 7 nucleotides agree with TRBD2. Germline trimming cut 0 bases from V and 5 bases from J; bases unmatched to any gene: 9. This CDR3 has 16 amino acids. Germline assignment: CDR1 LGHNA and CDR2 YNFKEQ. The CDR3 region is CASSQETFLADETQYF. CDR3 nucleotide sequence: TGTGCCAGCAGCCAAGAGACCTTCCTAGCGGACGAGACCCAGTACTTC.

This chain connects TRBV27 to TRBJ2-1, with D unresolved. This CDR3 region has 14 residues. V gave up 6 bases and J gave up 0 bases, with 9 bases separating them. Germline V gene data show CDR1 as MNHEY and CDR2 as SMNVEV (reference sequence). The CDR3 is CASSLLPSYNEQFF. DNA for the CDR3: TGTGCCAGCAGCTTACTTCCCTCCTACAATGAGCAGTTCTTC.

In its sample, this clone was seen once. J is TRBJ2-7 and V is TRBV28; D perhaps matches TRBD1 (6 bases). The germline V gene encodes CDR1 MDHEN and CDR2 SYDVKM. V was pared by 6 bases and J by 1 base, with 13 bases between. The CDR3 runs to 14 residues. CDR3 sequence: CASSPPDSSYEQYF. CDR3 coding DNA: TGTGCCAGCAGCCCGCCGGACAGTTCCTACGAGCAGTACTTC.

This rearrangement joins TRBV2 to TRBJ1-5; possibly TRBD1 for D (5 bases). V lost 5 bases to trimming and J lost 3 bases, with 14 bases between them. CDR3 size: 15 residues. Germline assignment: CDR1 SNHLY and CDR2 FYNNEI. The CDR3 reads CASSIGTSNNQPQHF. CDR3 DNA sequence: TGTGCCAGCAGTATCGGGACCTCGAACAATCAGCCCCAGCATTTT.

The gene calls are TRBV11-3 and TRBJ2-3, with 7 bases lining up with TRBD2. Losses at the gene ends were 8 bases for V and 5 bases for J; bases not matched to a gene: 19. This CDR3 has 17 amino acids. Germline V CDR1 and CDR2: SGHNT, YENEEA. The CDR3 sequence is CASSPGPAGTIGDTQYF. In DNA, the CDR3 is TGTGCCAGCTCCCCAGGGCCAGCGGGGACTATAGGAGATACGCAGTATTTT.

The V gene is TRBV13, the J gene TRBJ1-1, with a weak D call TRBD1 (5 bases). CDR3 length equals 16 residues. The germline V and J ends were trimmed by 0 bases and 1 base, with 12 bases remaining between them. Germline V CDR1 and CDR2: PRHDT, FYEKMQ (reference sequence). The CDR3 DNA reads as TGTGCCAGCAGCTTAGGCCTGGGACGGGGGAACACTGAAGCTTTCTTT. Translation gives CASSLGLGRGNTEAFF.

This chain links TRBV7-2 with TRBJ2-7; tentatively, D is TRBD2 (5 bases). Per germline, CDR1 SGHTA and CDR2 FQGNSA. V was pared by 1 base and J by 1 base, with 11 bases between. This CDR3 is built from 15 residues. This CDR3 reads CASSLDQEVSYEQYF. In DNA, the CDR3 is TGTGCCAGCAGCTTAGATCAGGAGGTTTCCTACGAGCAGTACTTC.

The chain recombines TRBV19 with TRBJ2-2; TRBD2 might be the D (5 bases). Looked up from germline, CDR1 is LNHDA and CDR2 is SQIVND (reference sequence). CDR3 size: 15 residues. Deletions cut 7 bases from V and 3 bases from J, with 15 bases between. In nucleotides, the CDR3 is TGTGCCAGTATAGCCGGACTGGGCTACACCGGGGAGCTGTTTTTT. Amino acid sequence: CASIAGLGYTGELFF.